This record looks at one T cell receptor beta chain sequence and its context. The data were taken from a study of T cell clones after liver transplantation. In the study overall: TCRbeta sequencing after a pre-transplant mixed lymphocyte reaction identified graft-donor-reactive clones, later tracked in post-transplant blood. Graft-donor-reactive sequences were compared with third-party-reactive TCRbeta sequences from pre-transplant mixed lymphocyte reactions.

Generated by immunoSEQ multiplex PCR, the TCRdb table keeps only in-frame clones and is missing some. The sample holds around 60,000 clones, 60% to 80% seen once. The CDR3 sequence is 13 residues long. The V end was cut by 0 bases, the J end by 2 bases, with 6 bases between. Germline V lookup: CDR1 SGHRS, CDR2 YFSETQ. This clonotype was sampled from a human donor who received a liver transplant. The sequencing here drew on CD4+ T cells from blood, taken before liver transplant. The genes are TRBV5-1 and TRBJ2-7; D is ambiguous. CDR3 residues: CASSLAGTYEQYF. CDR3 DNA: TGCGCCAGCAGCTTGGCCGGTACCTACGAGCAGTACTTC.